Here is one T cell receptor (beta chain) with its context. The ends were cut back, 5 bases at V and 1 base at J, with 12 bases in the middle. From germline, CDR1 is SGHTA and CDR2 FQGTGA. CDR3 length: 14 residues. The data stem from a study of blood T cell repertoires in COVID-19. Produced via immunoSEQ multiplex PCR; TCRdb's table is partial and in-frame only. This sample has approximately 210,000 clones, with 80% found just once. Sequenced sample: PBMCs or T cells enriched from blood (not recorded which). The TCR comes from a man aged 25-40 years with acute COVID-19. V usage is TRBV7-3 and J usage is TRBJ2-7; tentative D call: TRBD2 (6 bases). CDR3 in amino acids: CASSPDGSSYEQYF. DNA of the CDR3: TGTGCCAGCAGCCCAGACGGGAGTTCCTACGAGCAGTACTTC. Variable domain in full (rest from reference TRBV7-3 and TRBJ2-7): GAGVSQTPSNKVTEKGKYVELRCDPISGHTALYWYRQSLGQGPEFLIYFQGTGAADDSGLPNDRFFAVRPEGSVSTLKIQRTERGDSAVYLCASSPDGSSYEQYFGPGTRLTVT.